This T cell receptor beta chain was sequenced during a study of cytomegalovirus exposure and HLA in healthy donors. Study-level background: Earlier work reported approximately 110 million unique TCR beta sequences from some 180 million T cells. Tens of millions of unique TCR sequences came from HLA-typed donors in an early release. Most genotyped donors, approximately 81% of some 400, had Caucasian-associated genetic ancestry.

The CDR3 totals 13 residues. Deletions cut 5 bases from V and 7 bases from J, with 9 bases between. Per the germline V gene, CDR1 is MNHNS and CDR2 is SASEGT. This PCR relied on a set of 60 Vbeta primers and 13 Jbeta primers. Method: immunoSEQ multiplex PCR; TCRdb's copy keeps in-frame clones and lacks some. Seen here are about 65,000 clones, approximately 82% observed once, and the top ten hold roughly 3.1%. Input material: PBMCs. This chain uses TRBV6-1 with TRBJ1-6; D remains ambiguous. This TCR was recovered from a girl between 10 and 17 years old in good health and CMV-seropositive. CDR3 sequence: CASSLEQNSPLHF. In DNA, the CDR3 is TGTGCCAGCAGTCTAGAGCAGAATTCACCCCTCCACTTT.